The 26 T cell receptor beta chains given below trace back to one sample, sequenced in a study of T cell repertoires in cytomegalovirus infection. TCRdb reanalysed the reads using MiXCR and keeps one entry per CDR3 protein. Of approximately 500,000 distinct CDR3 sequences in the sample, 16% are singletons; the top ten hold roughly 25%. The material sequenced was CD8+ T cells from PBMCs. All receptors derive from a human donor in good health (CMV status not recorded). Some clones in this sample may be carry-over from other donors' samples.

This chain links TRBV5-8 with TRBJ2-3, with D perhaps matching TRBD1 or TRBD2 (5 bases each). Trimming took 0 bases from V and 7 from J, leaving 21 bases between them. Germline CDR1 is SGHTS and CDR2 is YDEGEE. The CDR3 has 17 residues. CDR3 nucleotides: TGTGCCAGCAGCTTGGAAGTTGTGGGGGTTCCCGGGAATACGCAGTATTTT. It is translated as CASSLEVVGVPGNTQYF. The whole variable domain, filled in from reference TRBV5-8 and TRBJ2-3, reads EAGVTQSPTHLIKTRGQQATLRCSPISGHTSVYWYQQALGLGLQFLLWYDEGEERNRGNFPPRFSGRQFPNYSSELNVNALELEDSALYLCASSLEVVGVPGNTQYFGPGTRLTVL.

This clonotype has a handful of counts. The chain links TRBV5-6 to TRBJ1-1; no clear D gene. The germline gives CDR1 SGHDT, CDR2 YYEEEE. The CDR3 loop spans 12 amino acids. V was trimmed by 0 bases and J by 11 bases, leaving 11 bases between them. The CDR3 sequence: CASSLGRTDAFF. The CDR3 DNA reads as TGTGCCAGCAGCTTGGGGAGGACGGATGCTTTCTTT. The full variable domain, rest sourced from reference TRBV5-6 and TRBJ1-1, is DAGVTQSPTHLIKTRGQQVTLRCSPKSGHDTVSWYQQALGQGPQFIFQYYEEEERQRGNFPDRFSGHQFPNYSSELNVNALLLGDSALYLCASSLGRTDAFFGQGTRLTVV.

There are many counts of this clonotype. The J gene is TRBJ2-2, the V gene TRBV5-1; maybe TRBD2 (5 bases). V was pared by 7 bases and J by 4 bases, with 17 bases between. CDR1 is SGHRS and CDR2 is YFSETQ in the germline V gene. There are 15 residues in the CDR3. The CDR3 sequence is CASFGGSSGTGELFF. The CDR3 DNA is TGCGCCAGCTTTGGAGGAAGTTCGGGCACCGGGGAGCTGTTTTTT.

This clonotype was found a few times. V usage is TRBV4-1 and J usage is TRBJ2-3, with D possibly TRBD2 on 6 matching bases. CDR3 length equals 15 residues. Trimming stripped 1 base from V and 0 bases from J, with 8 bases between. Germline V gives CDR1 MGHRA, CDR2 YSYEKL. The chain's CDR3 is CASSQVGGSTDTQYF. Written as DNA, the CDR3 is TGCGCCAGCAGCCAAGTCGGGGGTAGCACAGATACGCAGTATTTT.

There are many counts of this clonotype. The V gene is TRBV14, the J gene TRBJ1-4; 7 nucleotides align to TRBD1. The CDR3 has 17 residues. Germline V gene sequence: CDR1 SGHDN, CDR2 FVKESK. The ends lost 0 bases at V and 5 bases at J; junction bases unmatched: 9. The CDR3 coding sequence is TGTGCCAGCAGCCAAGAGAGACCCAGGGGGTTCAATGAAAAACTGTTTTTT. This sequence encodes CASSQERPRGFNEKLFF.

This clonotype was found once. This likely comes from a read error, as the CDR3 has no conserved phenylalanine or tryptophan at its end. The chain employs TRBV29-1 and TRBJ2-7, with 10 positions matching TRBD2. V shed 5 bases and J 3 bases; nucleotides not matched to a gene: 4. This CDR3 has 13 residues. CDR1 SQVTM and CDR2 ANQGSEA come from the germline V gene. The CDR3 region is CSVSSGSRYEQYL. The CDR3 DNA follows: TGCAGCGTTTCTAGCGGGAGCCGCTACGAGCAGTACTTA.

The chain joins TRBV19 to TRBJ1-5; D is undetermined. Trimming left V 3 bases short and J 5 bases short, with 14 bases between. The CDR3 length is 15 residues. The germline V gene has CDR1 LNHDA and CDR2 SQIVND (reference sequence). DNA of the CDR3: TGTGCCAGTAGTATCGACCTTGACGGGGATCAGCCCCAGCATTTT. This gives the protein CASSIDLDGDQPQHF. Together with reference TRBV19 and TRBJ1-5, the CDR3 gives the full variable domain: DGGITQSPKYLFRKEGQNVTLSCEQNLNHDAMYWYRQDPGQGLRLIYYSQIVNDFQKGDIAEGYSVSREKKESFPLTVTSAQKNPTAFYLCASSIDLDGDQPQHFGDGTRLSIL.

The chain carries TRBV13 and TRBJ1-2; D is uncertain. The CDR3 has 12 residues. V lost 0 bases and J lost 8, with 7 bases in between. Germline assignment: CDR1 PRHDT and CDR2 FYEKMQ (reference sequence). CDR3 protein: CASSLGDRGYTF. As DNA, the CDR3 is TGTGCCAGCAGCTTAGGGGATAGGGGCTACACCTTC.

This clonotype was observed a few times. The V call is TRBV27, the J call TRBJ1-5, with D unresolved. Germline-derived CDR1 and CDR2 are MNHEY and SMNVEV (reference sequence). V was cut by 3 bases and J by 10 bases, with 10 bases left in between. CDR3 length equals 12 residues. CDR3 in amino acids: CASSFRDLPQHF. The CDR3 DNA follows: TGTGCCAGCAGTTTTCGAGATCTCCCCCAGCATTTT.

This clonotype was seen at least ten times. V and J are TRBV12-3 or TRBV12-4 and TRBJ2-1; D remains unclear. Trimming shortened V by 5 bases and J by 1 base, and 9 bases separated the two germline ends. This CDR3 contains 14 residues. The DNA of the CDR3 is TGTGCCAGCAGTCCGAACCTATCCTACAATGAGCAGTTCTTC. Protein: CASSPNLSYNEQFF.

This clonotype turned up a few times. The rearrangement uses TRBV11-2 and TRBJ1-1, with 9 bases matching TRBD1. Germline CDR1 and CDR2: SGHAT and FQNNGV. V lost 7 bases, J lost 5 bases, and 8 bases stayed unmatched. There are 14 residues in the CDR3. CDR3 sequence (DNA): TGTGCCAGCATCCAAACCGGGACAGGGACTGAAGCTTTCTTT. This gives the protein CASIQTGTGTEAFF.

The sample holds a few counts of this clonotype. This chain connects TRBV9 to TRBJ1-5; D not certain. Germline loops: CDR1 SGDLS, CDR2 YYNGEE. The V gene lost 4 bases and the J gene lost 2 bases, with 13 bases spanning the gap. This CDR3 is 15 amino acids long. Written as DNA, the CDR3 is TGTGCCAGCAGCTTTCGCCCCGACGGCAATCAGCCCCAGCATTTT. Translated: CASSFRPDGNQPQHF. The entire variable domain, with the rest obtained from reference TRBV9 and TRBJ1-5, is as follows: DSGVTQTPKHLITATGQRVTLRCSPRSGDLSVYWYQQSLDQGLQFLIQYYNGEERAKGNILERFSAQQFPDLHSELNLSSLELGDSALYFCASSFRPDGNQPQHFGDGTRLSIL.

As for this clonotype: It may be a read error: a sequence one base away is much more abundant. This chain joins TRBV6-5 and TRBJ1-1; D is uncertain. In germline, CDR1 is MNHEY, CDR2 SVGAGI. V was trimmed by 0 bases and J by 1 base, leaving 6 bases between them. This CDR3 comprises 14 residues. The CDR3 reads CASSYSPGNTEAFF. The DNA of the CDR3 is TGTGCCAGCAGTTACTCGCCAGGGAACACTGAAGCTTTCTTT.

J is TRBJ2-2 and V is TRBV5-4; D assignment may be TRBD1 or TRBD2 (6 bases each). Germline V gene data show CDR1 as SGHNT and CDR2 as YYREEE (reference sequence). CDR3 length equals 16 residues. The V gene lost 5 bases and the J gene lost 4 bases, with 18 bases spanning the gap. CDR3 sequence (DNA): TGTGCCAGCAGATCCGGGACTGGGGGCCCCACCGGGGAGCTGTTTTTT. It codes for CASRSGTGGPTGELFF.

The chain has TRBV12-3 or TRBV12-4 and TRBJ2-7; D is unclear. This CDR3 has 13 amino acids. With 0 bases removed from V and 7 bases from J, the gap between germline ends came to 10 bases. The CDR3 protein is CASSLACGNEQYF. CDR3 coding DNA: TGTGCCAGCAGTTTAGCGTGCGGAAATGAGCAGTACTTC.

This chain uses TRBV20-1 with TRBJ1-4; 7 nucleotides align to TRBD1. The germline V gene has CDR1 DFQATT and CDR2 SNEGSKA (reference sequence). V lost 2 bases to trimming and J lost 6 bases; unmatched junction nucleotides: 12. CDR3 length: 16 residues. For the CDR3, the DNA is TGCAGTGCTAGAAGCCTCCTCCAGGGGACAGATGAAAAACTGTTTTTT. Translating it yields CSARSLLQGTDEKLFF.

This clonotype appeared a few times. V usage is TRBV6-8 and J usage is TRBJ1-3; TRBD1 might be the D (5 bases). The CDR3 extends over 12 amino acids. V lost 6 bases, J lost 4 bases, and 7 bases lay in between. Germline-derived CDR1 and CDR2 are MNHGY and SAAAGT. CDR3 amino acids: CASRNRGNTIYF. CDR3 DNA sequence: TGTGCCAGCAGGAACAGGGGAAACACCATATATTTT.

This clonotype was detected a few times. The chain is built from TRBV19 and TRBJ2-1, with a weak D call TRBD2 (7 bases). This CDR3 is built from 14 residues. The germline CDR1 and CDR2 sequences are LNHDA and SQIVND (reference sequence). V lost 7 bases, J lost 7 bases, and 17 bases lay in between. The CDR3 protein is CASTFKGGGNEQFF. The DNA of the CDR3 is TGTGCCAGTACCTTTAAGGGGGGGGGGAATGAGCAGTTCTTC. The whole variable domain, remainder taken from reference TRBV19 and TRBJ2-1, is DGGITQSPKYLFRKEGQNVTLSCEQNLNHDAMYWYRQDPGQGLRLIYYSQIVNDFQKGDIAEGYSVSREKKESFPLTVTSAQKNPTAFYLCASTFKGGGNEQFFGPGTRLTVL.

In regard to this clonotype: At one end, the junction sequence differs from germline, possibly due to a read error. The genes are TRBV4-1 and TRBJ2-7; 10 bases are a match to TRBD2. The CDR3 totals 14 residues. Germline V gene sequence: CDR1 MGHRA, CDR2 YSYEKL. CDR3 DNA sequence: TGCGCCAGCAGCCCCTATAGCGGGGGGTACGATCAGTACTTC. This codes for CASSPYSGGYDQYF.

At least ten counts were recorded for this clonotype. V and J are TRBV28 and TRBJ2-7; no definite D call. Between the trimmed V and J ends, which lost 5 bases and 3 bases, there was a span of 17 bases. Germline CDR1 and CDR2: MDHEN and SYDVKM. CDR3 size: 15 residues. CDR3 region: CASSHKARAFYEQYF. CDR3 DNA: TGTGCCAGCAGTCATAAAGCACGGGCCTTCTACGAGCAGTACTTC.

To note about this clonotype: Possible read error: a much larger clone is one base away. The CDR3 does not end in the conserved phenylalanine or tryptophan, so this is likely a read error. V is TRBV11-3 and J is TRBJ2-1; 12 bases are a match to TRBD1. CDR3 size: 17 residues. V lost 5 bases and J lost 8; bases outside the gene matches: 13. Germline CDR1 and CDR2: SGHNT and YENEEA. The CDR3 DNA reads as TGTGCCAGCAGCCTCCGGGACAGGGGGCAGTCGGGGCATGAGCAGTTCTTA. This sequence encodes CASSLRDRGQSGHEQFL.

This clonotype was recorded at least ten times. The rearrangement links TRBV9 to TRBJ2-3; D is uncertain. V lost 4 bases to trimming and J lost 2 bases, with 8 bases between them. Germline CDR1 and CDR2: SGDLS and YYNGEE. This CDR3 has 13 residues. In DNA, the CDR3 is TGTGCCAGCAGCCCTCTCATCACAGATACGCAGTATTTT. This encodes CASSPLITDTQYF.

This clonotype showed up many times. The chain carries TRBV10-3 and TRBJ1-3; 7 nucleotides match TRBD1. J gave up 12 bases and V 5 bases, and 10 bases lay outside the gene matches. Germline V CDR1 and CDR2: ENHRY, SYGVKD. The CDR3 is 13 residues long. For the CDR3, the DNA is TGTGCCATCAGTCCCGGGACAGCATATCGCATATATTTT. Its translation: CAISPGTAYRIYF.

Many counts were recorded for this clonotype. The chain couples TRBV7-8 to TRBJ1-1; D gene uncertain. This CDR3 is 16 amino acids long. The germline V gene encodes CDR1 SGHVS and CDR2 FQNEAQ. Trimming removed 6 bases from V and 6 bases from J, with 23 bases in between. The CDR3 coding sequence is TGTGCCAGCAGTTCCAAGGTCCTGCTAGAGCCACCTGAAGCTTTCTTT. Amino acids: CASSSKVLLEPPEAFF.

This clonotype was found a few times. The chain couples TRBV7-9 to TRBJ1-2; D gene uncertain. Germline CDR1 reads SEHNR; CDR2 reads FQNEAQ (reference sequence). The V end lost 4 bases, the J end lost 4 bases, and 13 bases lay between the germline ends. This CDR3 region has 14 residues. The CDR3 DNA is TGTGCCAGCAGCTCGGGTGAAGTTTTCTATGGCTACACCTTC. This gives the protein CASSSGEVFYGYTF.

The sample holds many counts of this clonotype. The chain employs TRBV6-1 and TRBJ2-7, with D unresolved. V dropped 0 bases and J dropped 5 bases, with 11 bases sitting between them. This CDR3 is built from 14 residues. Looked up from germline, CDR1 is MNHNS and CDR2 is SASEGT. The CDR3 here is CASSEAVPVDEQYF. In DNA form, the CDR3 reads TGTGCCAGCAGTGAAGCCGTACCAGTAGACGAGCAGTACTTC.